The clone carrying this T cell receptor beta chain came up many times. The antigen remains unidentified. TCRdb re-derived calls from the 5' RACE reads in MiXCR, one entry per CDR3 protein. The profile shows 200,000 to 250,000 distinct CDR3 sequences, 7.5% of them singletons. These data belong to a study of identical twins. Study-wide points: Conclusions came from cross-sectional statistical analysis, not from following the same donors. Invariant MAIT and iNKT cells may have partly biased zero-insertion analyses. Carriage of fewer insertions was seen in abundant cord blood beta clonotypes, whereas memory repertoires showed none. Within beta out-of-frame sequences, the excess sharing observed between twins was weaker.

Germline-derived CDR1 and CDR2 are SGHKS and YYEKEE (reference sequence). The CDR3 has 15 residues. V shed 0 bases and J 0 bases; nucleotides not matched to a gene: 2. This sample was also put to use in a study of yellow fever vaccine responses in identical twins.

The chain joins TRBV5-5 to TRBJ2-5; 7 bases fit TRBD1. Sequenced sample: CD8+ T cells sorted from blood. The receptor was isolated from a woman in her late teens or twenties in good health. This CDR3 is CASSLADRDQETQYF. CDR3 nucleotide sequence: TGTGCCAGCAGCTTGGCAGACAGGGACCAAGAGACCCAGTACTTC.